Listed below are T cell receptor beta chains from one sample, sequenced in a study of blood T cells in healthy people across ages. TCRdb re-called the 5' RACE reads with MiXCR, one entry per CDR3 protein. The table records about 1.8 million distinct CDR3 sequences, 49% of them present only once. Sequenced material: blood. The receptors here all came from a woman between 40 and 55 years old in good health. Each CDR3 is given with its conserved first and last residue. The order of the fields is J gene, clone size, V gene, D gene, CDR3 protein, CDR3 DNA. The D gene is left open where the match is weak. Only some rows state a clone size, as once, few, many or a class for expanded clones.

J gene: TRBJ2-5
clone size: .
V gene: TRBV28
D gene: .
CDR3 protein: CASSSGALQETQYF
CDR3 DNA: TGTGCCAGCAGTTCCGGGGCACTACAAGAGACCCAGTACTTC

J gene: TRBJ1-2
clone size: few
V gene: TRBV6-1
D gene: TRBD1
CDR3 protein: CASIVGGDRGLSGYTF
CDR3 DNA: TGTGCCAGCATCGTCGGGGGGGACAGGGGGCTTAGTGGCTACACCTTC

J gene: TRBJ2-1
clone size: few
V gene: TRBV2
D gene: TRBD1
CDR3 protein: CASSVPDRARNEQFF
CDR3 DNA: TGTGCCAGCAGTGTTCCGGACAGGGCGCGGAATGAGCAGTTCTTC

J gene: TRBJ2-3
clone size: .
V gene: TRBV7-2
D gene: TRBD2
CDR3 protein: CASSLGLDLGTQYF
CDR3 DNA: TGTGCCAGCAGCTTGGGACTAGATTTGGGTACGCAGTATTTT

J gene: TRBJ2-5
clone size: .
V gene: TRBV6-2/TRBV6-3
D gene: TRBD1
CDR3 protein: CASQPTGLQETQYF
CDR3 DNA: TGTGCCAGCCAACCGACAGGGCTCCAAGAGACCCAGTACTTC

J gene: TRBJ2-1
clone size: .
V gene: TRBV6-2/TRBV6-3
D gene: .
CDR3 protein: CASTQDTDPNEQFF
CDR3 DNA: TGTGCCAGCACCCAGGATACAGACCCCAATGAGCAGTTCTTC

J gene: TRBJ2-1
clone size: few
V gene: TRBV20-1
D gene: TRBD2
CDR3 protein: CSAGLPGLAGEQFF
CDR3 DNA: TGCAGTGCTGGGCTCCCGGGACTAGCTGGCGAGCAGTTCTTC

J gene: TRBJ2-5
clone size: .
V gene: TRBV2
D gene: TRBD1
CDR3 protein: CAVGQGRQETQYF
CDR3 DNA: TGTGCCGTAGGACAGGGAAGACAAGAGACCCAGTACTTC

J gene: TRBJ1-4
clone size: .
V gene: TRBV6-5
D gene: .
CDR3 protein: CATAAGLTNEKLFF
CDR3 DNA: TGTGCCACCGCAGCGGGTTTAACTAATGAAAAACTGTTTTTT

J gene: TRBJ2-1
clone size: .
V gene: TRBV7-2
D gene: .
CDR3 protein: CASKEGGSYNEQFF
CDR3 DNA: TGTGCCAGCAAGGAGGGGGGCTCCTACAATGAGCAGTTCTTC

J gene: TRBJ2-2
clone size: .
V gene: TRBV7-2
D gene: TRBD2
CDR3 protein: CASRRLAGLTGELFF
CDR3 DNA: TGTGCCAGCAGACGACTAGCGGGGCTCACCGGGGAGCTGTTTTTT

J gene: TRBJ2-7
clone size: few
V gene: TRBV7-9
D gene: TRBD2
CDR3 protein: CASSLARPGLELYEQYF
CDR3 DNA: TGTGCCAGCAGCTTAGCGCGACCGGGACTAGAGCTTTACGAGCAGTACTTC

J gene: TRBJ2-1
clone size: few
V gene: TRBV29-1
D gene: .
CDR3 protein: CSVEVSDYNEQFF
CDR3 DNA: TGCAGCGTTGAAGTCTCAGACTACAATGAGCAGTTCTTC

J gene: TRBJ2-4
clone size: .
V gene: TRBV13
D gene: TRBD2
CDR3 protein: CASSFNSGGSGNIQYF
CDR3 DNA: TGTGCCAGCAGCTTCAATAGCGGGGGCTCGGGGAACATTCAGTACTTC

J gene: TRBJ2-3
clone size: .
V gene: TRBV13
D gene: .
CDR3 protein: CASSGSEGHMDADTQYF
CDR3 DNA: TGTGCCAGCAGCGGATCAGAGGGGCATATGGATGCAGATACGCAGTATTTT

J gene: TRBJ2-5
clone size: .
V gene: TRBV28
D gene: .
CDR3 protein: CASRTTGLATQYF
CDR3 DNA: TGTGCCAGCAGAACGACAGGTCTGGCGACCCAGTACTTC

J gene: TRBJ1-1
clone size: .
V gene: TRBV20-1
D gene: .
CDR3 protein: CSARDQSLWETNTEAFF
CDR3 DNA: TGCAGTGCTAGAGATCAAAGCTTGTGGGAGACGAACACTGAAGCTTTCTTT

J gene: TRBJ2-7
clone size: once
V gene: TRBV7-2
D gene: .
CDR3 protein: CASSLGVAGATYEQYF
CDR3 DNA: TGTGCCAGCAGCTTAGGGGTGGCGGGGGCTACCTACGAGCAGTACTTC

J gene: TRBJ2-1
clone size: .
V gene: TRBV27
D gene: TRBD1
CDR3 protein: CASNLLGQHNEQFF
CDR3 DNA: TGTGCCAGCAATCTTCTGGGACAGCACAATGAGCAGTTCTTC

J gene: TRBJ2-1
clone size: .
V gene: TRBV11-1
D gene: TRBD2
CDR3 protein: CASRTLAGGQNEQFF
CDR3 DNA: TGTGCCAGCAGGACACTAGCGGGGGGGCAAAATGAGCAGTTCTTC

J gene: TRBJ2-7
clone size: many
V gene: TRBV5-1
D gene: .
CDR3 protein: CASSLRGPTYEQYF
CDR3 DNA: TGCGCCAGCAGCTTGCGGGGTCCCACCTACGAGCAGTACTTC

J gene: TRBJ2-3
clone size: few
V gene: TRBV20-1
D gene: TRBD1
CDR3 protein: CSADRGDTQYF
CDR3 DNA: TGCAGTGCTGACAGGGGGGATACGCAGTATTTT

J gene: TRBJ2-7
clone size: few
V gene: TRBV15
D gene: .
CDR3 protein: CATSTLRTGGREQYF
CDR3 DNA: TGTGCCACCAGCACTCTCAGGACTGGAGGGCGCGAGCAGTACTTC

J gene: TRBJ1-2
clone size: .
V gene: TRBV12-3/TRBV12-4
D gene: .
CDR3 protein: CASSHTANYGYTF
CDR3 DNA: TGTGCCAGCAGCCACACAGCTAACTATGGCTACACCTTC

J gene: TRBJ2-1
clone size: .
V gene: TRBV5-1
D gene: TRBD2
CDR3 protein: CASGTSGGMAYNEQFF
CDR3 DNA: TGCGCCAGCGGGACTAGCGGGGGGATGGCCTACAATGAGCAGTTCTTC

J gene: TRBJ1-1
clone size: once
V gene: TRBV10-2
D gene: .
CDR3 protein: CASSDKGRVNTEAFF
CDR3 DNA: TGCGCCAGCAGTGATAAGGGCAGGGTGAACACTGAAGCTTTCTTT

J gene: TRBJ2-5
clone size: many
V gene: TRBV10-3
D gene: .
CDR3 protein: CAISESRGQETQYF
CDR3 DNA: TGTGCCATCAGTGAGTCGCGGGGCCAAGAGACCCAGTACTTC

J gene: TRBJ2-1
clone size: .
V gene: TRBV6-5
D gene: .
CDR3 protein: CASSETGRDEQFF
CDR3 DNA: TGTGCCAGCAGTGAAACAGGGAGGGATGAGCAGTTCTTC

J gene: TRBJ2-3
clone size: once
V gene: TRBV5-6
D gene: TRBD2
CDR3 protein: CASSLALGRGGPDTQYF
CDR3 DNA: TGTGCCAGCAGCCTAGCCTTGGGTCGGGGGGGCCCAGATACGCAGTATTTT

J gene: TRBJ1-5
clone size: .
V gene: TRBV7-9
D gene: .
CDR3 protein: CASSLKVPAESNQPQHF
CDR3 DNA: TGTGCCAGCAGCTTAAAAGTCCCCGCAGAATCAAATCAGCCCCAGCATTTT

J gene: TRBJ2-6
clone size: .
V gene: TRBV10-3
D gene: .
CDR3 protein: CAISESTSGANVLTF
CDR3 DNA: TGTGCCATCAGTGAGAGTACTTCTGGGGCCAACGTCCTGACTTTC

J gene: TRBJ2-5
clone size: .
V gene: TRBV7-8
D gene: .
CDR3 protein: CASSLDMYLQETQYF
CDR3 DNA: TGTGCCAGCAGCTTGGACATGTACCTCCAAGAGACCCAGTACTTC

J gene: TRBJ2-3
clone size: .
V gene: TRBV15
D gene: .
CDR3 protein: CATSRGTSLAQYF
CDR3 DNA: TGTGCCACCAGCAGAGGTACTAGTTTGGCGCAGTATTTT

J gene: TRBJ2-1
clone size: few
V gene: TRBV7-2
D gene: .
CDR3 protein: CASSPHRGASEQFF
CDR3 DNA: TGTGCCAGCAGCCCACATCGGGGGGCCAGTGAGCAGTTCTTC

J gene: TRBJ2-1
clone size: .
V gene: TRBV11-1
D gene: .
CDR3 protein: CASSLGGLASEQFF
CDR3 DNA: TGTGCCAGCAGCTTAGGCGGCCTCGCCAGTGAGCAGTTCTTC

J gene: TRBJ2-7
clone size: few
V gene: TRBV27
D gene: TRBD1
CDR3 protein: CASSYQTGLLYEQYF
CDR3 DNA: TGTGCCAGCAGTTACCAGACAGGGTTGTTATACGAGCAGTACTTC

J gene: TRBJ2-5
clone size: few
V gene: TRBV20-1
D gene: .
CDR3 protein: CSAQNLILQETQYF
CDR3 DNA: TGCAGTGCCCAAAATCTAATACTTCAAGAGACCCAGTACTTC

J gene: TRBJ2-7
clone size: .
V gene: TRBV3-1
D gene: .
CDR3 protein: CASSRRQERYEQYF
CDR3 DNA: TGTGCCAGCAGCCGAAGGCAGGAGAGGTACGAGCAGTACTTC

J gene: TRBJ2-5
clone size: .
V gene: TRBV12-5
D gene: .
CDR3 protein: CASGDGPIQATQYF
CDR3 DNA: TGTGCTAGTGGCGATGGACCGATCCAAGCGACCCAGTACTTC

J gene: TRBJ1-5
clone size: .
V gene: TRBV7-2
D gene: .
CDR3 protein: CASSPEGRGWQPQHF
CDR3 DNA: TGTGCCAGCAGCCCAGAAGGGCGGGGATGGCAGCCCCAGCATTTT

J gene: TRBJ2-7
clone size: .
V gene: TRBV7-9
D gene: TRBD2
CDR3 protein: CASSFQRGFSYEQYF
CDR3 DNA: TGTGCCAGCAGCTTCCAGCGGGGGTTCTCCTACGAGCAGTACTTC

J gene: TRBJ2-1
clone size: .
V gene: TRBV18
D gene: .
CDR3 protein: CASSPSGTSITEQFF
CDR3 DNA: TGTGCCAGCTCTCCTTCCGGGACCTCCATCACTGAGCAGTTCTTC

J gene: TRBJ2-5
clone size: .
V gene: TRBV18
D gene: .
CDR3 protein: CASSPQPPPGETQYF
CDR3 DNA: TGTGCCAGCTCACCCCAGCCCCCCCCCGGGGAGACCCAGTACTTC

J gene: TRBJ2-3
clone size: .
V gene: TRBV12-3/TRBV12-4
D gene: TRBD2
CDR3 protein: CASSLTSVADTQYF
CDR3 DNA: TGTGCCAGCAGTTTAACTAGCGTGGCAGATACGCAGTATTTT

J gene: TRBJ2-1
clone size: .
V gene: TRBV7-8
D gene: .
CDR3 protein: CASSLTSPSSCNEQFF
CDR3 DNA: TGTGCCAGCAGCTTAACCAGCCCGAGCTCCTGCAATGAGCAGTTCTTC

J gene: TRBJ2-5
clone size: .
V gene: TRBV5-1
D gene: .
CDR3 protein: CASSLGTPEQYF
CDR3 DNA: TGCGCCAGCAGCTTGGGGACTCCTGAGCAGTACTTC

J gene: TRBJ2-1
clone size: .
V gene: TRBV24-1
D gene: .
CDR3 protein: CATSLDGGNEQFF
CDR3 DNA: TGTGCCACCAGTCTTGACGGCGGCAATGAGCAGTTCTTC

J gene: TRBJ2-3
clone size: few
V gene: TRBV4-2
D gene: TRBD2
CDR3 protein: CASSQGSGGRIDTQYF
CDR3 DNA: TGTGCCAGCAGCCAAGGCTCGGGGGGGCGGATAGATACGCAGTATTTT

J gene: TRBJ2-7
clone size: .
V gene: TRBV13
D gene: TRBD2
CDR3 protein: CASRSGGASEIQYF
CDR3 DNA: TGTGCCAGCAGGAGCGGGGGGGCCTCAGAGATCCAGTACTTC

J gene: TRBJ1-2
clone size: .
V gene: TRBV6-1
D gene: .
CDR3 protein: CASITWGMTYGYTF
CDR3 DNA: TGTGCCAGCATAACTTGGGGCATGACCTATGGCTACACCTTC

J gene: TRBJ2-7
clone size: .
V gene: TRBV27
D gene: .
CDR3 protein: CASGRFPEDEQYF
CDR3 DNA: TGTGCCAGCGGCAGGTTTCCGGAGGACGAGCAGTACTTC